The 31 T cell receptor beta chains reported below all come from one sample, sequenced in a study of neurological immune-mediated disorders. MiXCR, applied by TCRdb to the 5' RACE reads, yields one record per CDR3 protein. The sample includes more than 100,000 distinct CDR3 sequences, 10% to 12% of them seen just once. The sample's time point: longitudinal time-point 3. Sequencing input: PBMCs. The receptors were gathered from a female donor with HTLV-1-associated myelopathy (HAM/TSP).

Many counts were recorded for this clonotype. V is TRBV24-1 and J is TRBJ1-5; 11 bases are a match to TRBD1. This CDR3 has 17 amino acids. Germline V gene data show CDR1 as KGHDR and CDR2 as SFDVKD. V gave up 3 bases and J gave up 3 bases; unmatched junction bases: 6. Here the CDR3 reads CATSDAGTGGYNQPQHF. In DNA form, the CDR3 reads TGTGCCACCAGTGATGCCGGGACAGGGGGATACAATCAGCCCCAGCATTTT.

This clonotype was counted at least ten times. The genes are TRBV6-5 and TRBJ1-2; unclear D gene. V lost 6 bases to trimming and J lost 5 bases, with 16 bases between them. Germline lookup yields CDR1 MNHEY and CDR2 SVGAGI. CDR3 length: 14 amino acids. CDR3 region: CASSEGNQGYGYTF. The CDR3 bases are TGTGCCAGCAGCGAGGGAAACCAAGGGTATGGCTACACCTTC.

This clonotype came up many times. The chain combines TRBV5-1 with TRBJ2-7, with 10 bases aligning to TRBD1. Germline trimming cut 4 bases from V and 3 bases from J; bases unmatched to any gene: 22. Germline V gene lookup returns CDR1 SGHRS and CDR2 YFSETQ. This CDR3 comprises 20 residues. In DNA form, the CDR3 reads TGCGCCAGCAGCCTTCTGCCGAGACAGGGGGCATCTAGTATTAACTACGAGCAGTACTTC. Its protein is CASSLLPRQGASSINYEQYF.

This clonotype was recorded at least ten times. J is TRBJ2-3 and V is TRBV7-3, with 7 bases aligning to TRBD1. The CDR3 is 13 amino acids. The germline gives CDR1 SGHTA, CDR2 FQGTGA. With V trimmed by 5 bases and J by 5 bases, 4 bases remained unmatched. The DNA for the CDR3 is TGTGCCAGCAGCCTCCGGGACAGAGATACGCAGTATTTT. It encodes CASSLRDRDTQYF. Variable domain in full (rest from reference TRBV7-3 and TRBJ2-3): GAGVSQTPSNKVTEKGKYVELRCDPISGHTALYWYRQSLGQGPEFLIYFQGTGAADDSGLPNDRFFAVRPEGSVSTLKIQRTERGDSAVYLCASSLRDRDTQYFGPGTRLTVL.

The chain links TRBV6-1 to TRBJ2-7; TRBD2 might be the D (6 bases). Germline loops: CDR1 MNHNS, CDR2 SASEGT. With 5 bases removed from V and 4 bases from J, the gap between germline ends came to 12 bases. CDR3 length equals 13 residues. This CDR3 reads CASSLLAGYEQYF. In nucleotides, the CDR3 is TGTGCCAGCAGTTTACTGGCGGGATACGAGCAGTACTTC.

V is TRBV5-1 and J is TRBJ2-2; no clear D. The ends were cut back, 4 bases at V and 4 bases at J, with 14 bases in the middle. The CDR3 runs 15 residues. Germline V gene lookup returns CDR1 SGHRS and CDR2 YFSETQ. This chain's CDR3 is CASSMGQIITGELFF. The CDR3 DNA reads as TGCGCCAGCAGCATGGGCCAGATTATCACCGGGGAGCTGTTTTTT.

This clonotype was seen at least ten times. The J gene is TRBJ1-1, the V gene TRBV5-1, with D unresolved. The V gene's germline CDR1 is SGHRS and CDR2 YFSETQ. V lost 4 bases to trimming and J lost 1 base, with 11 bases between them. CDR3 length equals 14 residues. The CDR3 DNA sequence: TGCGCCAGCAGCGATGGACGGGGGAACACTGAAGCTTTCTTT. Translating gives CASSDGRGNTEAFF. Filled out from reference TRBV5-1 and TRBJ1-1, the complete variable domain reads KAGVTQTPRYLIKTRGQQVTLSCSPISGHRSVSWYQQTPGQGLQFLFEYFSETQRNKGNFPGRFSGRQFSNSRSEMNVSTLELGDSALYLCASSDGRGNTEAFFGQGTRLTVV.

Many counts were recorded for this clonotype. The CDR3 protein is CASSLSQGANEQYF. The CDR3 DNA reads as TGTGCCAGCAGCTTAAGCCAGGGGGCCAACGAGCAGTACTTC. The chain carries TRBV7-9 and TRBJ2-7; 8 nucleotides align to TRBD1. This CDR3 region has 14 residues. Germline CDR1 reads SEHNR; CDR2 reads FQNEAQ (reference sequence). The J segment lost 5 bases and the V segment lost 2 bases, leaving 5 bases of the junction unmatched.

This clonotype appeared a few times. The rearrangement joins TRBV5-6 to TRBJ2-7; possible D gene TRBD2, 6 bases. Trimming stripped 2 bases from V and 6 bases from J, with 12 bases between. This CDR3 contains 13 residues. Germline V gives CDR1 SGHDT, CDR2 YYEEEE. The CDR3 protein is CASSLWRGGEQYF. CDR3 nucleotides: TGTGCCAGCAGCTTATGGAGGGGAGGCGAGCAGTACTTC.

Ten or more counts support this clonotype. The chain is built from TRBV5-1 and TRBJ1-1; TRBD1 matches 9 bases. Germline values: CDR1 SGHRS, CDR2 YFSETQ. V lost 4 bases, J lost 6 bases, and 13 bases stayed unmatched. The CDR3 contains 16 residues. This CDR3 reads CASSRIQTGGIAEAFF. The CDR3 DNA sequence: TGCGCCAGCAGCCGCATCCAGACAGGGGGGATCGCTGAAGCTTTCTTT.

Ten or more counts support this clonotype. The chain's CDR3 is CAISDPKSDEQYF. The CDR3 bases are TGTGCCATCAGTGACCCTAAAAGTGACGAGCAGTACTTC. This rearrangement joins TRBV10-3 to TRBJ2-7; D uncertain. Trimming left V 3 bases short and J 5 bases short, with 11 bases between. Germline V gives CDR1 ENHRY, CDR2 SYGVKD. This CDR3 spans 13 amino acids.

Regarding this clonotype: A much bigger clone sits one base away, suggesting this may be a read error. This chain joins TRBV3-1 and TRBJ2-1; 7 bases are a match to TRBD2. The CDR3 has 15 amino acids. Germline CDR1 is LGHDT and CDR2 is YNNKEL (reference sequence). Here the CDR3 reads CARSQDLSGGDEQFF. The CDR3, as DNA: TGTGCCAGAAGCCAAGATTTGTCGGGAGGCGATGAGCAGTTCTTC.

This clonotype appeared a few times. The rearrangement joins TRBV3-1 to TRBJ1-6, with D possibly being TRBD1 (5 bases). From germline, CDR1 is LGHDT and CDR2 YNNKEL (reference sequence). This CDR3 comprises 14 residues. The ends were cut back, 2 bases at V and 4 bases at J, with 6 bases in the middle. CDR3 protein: CASSQQGYNSPLHF. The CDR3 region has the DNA TGTGCCAGCAGCCAACAGGGATATAATTCACCCCTCCACTTT.

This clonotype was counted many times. Here the CDR3 DNA reads TGCAGTGCTAGGGCCCCCGGCAGGGTGTGGGAGCAGTACTTC. Protein sequence: CSARAPGRVWEQYF. The rearrangement joins TRBV20-1 to TRBJ2-7; tentative D call: TRBD1 (5 bases). V dropped 3 bases and J dropped 7 bases, with 19 bases sitting between them. CDR1 is DFQATT and CDR2 is SNEGSKA in the germline V gene (reference sequence). The CDR3 is 14 residues long.

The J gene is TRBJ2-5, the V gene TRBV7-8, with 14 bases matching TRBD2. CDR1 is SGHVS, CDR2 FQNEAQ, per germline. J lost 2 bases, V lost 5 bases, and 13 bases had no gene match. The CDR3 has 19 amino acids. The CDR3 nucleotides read TGTGCCAGCAGCCCGCGACTAGCGGGGGGGCCGAGAATACAAGAGACCCAGTACTTC. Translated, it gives CASSPRLAGGPRIQETQYF. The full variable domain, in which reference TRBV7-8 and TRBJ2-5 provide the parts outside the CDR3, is GAGVSQSPRYKVAKRGQDVALRCDPISGHVSLFWYQQALGQGPEFLTYFQNEAQLDKSGLPSDRFFAERPEGSVSTLKIQRTQQEDSAVYLCASSPRLAGGPRIQETQYFGPGTRLLVL.

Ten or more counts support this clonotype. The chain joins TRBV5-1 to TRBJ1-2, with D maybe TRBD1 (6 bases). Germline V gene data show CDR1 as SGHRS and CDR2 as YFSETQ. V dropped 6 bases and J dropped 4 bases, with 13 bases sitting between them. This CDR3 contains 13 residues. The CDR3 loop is CASTGQGSYGYTF. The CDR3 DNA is TGCGCCAGCACTGGGCAGGGGAGCTATGGCTACACCTTC.

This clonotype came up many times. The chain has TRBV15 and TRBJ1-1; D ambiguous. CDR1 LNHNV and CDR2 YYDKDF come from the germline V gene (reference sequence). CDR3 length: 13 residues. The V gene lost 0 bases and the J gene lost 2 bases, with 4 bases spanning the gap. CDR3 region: CATSRELNTEAFF. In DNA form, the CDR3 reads TGTGCCACCAGCAGAGAACTTAACACTGAAGCTTTCTTT.

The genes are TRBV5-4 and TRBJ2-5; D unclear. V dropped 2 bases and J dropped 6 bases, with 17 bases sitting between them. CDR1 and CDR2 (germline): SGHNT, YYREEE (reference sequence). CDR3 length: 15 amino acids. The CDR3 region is CASSFSGFSGQTQYF. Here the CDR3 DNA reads TGTGCCAGCAGCTTCAGTGGATTCTCCGGGCAGACCCAGTACTTC.

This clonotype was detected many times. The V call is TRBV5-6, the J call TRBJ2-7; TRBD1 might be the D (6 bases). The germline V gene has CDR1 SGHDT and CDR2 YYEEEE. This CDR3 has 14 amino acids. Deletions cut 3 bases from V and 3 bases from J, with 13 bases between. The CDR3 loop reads CASSYAGTHYEQYF. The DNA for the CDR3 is TGTGCCAGCAGCTACGCCGGGACACACTACGAGCAGTACTTC.

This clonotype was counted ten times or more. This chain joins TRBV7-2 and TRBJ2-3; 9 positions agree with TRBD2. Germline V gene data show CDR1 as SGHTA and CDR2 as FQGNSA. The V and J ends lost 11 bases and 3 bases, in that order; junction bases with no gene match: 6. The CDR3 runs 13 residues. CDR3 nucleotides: TGTGCCGGAACTAGCGGGCGAACAGATACGCAGTATTTT. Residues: CAGTSGRTDTQYF.

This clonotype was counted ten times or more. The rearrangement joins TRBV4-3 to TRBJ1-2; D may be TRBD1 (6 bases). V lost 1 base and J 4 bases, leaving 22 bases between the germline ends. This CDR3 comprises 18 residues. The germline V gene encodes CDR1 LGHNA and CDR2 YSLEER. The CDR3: CASSQGQPEEGVVYGYTF. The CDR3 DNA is TGCGCCAGCAGCCAAGGACAGCCGGAGGAGGGGGTTGTCTATGGCTACACCTTC.

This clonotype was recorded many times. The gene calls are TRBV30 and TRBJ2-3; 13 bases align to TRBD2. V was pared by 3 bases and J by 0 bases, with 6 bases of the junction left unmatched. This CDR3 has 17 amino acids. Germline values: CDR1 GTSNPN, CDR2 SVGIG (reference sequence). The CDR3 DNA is TGTGCCTGGAGCGCCGGGACTAGCGGGGTTAGCACAGATACGCAGTATTTT. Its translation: CAWSAGTSGVSTDTQYF.

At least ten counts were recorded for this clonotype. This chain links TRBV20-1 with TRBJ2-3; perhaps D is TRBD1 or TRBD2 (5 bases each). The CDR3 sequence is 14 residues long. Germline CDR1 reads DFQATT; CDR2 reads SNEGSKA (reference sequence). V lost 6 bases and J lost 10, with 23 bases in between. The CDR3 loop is CSARRDRAAEAQYF. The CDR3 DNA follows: TGCAGTGCCCGCCGGGACCGGGCCGCTGAGGCGCAGTATTTT.

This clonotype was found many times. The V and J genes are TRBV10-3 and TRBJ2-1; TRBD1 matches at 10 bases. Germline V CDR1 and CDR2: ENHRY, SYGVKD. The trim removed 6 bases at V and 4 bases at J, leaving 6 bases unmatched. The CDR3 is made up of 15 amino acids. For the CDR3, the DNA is TGTGCCATCAGCCAGACAGGGGGCTCATACAATGAGCAGTTCTTC. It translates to CAISQTGGSYNEQFF.

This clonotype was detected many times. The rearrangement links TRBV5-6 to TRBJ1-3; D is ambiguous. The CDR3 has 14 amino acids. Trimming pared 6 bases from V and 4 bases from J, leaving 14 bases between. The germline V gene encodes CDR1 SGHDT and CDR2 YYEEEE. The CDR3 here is CASTPSGSGNTIYF. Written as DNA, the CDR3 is TGTGCCAGCACCCCCTCGGGCAGCGGAAACACCATATATTTT.

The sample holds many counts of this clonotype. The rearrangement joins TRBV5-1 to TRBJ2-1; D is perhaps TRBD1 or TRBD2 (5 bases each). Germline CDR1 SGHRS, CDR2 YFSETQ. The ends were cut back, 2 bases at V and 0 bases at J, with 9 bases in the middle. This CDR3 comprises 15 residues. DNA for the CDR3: TGCGCCAGCAGCTTTGAGGGGTTCTCCTACAATGAGCAGTTCTTC. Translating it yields CASSFEGFSYNEQFF. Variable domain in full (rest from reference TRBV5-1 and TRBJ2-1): KAGVTQTPRYLIKTRGQQVTLSCSPISGHRSVSWYQQTPGQGLQFLFEYFSETQRNKGNFPGRFSGRQFSNSRSEMNVSTLELGDSALYLCASSFEGFSYNEQFFGPGTRLTVL.

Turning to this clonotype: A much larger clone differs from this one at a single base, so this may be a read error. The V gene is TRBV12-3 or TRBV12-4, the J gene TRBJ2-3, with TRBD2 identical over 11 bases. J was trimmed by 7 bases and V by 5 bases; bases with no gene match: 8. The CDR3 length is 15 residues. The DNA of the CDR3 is TGTGCCAGCAGTCCTAGACTAGCGGGGACACATACGCAGTATTTT. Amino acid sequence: CASSPRLAGTHTQYF.

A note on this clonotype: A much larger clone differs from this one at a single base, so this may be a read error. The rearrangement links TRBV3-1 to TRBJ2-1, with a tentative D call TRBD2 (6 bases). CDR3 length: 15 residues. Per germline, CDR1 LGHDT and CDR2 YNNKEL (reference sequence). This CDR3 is CASIQDGGVYNEQFF. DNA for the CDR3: TGTGCCAGCATCCAAGACGGGGGAGTTTACAATGAGCAGTTCTTC.

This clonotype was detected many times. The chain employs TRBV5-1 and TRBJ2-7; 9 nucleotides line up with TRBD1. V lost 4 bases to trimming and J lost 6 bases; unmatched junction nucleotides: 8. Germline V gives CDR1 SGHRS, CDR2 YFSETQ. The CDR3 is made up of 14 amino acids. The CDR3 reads CASSAWTGDGEQYF. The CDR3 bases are TGCGCCAGCAGCGCCTGGACAGGGGACGGCGAGCAGTACTTC.

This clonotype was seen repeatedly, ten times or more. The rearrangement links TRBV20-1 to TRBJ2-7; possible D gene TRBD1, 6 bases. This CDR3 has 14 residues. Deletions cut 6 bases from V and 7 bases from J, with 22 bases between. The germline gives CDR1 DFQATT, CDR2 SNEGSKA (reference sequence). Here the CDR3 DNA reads TGCAGTGCCGCCCGGACAGAGAAACAAGGAGAGCAGTACTTC. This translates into CSAARTEKQGEQYF.

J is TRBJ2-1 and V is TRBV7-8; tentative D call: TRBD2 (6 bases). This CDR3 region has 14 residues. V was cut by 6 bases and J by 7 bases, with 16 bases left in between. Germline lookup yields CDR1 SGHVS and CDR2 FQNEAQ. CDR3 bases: TGTGCCAGCAGAGGCCCCGGGAGTAAGAATGAGCAGTTCTTC. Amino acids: CASRGPGSKNEQFF.